What follows are 8 T cell receptor beta chains derived from one specimen sequenced in a study of blood T cell repertoires in COVID-19. Clones were sequenced by immunoSEQ multiplex PCR, and TCRdb holds only the in-frame ones, with some missing. The repertoire holds about 110,000 clones, with about 80% as singletons. Sequencing was done on a sample of peripheral blood. Every receptor here comes from a woman aged 65 to 85 with acute or convalescent COVID-19.

The chain uses TRBV19 and TRBJ1-2; D not certain. V was cut by 4 bases and J by 8 bases, with 8 bases left in between. The CDR3 consists of 11 residues. The germline V gene encodes CDR1 LNHDA and CDR2 SQIVND (reference sequence). The CDR3 DNA is TGTGCCAGTAGTAGCGCAGGCGGCTACACCTTC. Translation: CASSSAGGYTF. The complete variable domain, with remaining parts taken from reference TRBV19 and TRBJ1-2, reads DGGITQSPKYLFRKEGQNVTLSCEQNLNHDAMYWYRQDPGQGLRLIYYSQIVNDFQKGDIAEGYSVSREKKESFPLTVTSAQKNPTAFYLCASSSAGGYTFGSGTRLTVV.

J is TRBJ1-2 and V is TRBV10-2, with 10 bases fitting TRBD1. V lost 6 bases and J lost 8; bases outside the gene matches: 12. This CDR3 has 15 amino acids. CDR1 and CDR2 (germline): WSHSY, SAAADI. CDR3 sequence reads: CASRASRQGAAGYTF. In nucleotides, the CDR3 is TGCGCCAGCAGGGCCTCGAGACAGGGGGCGGCGGGCTACACCTTC.

This chain connects TRBV29-1 to TRBJ1-2; TRBD1 might be the D (5 bases). V was trimmed by 4 bases and J by 4 bases, leaving 10 bases between them. The CDR3 length is 12 residues. Germline CDR1 SQVTM, CDR2 ANQGSEA. CDR3 amino acids: CSVGVGAYGYTF. The CDR3 DNA follows: TGCAGCGTTGGAGTTGGGGCCTATGGCTACACCTTC.

V usage is TRBV5-1 and J usage is TRBJ2-4; 11 bases are a match to TRBD1. CDR3 length equals 15 residues. The germline CDR1 and CDR2 sequences are SGHRS and YFSETQ. V shed 0 bases, J shed 6 bases, and the junction held 2 bases outside the gene matches. The CDR3 reads CASSLDGQGANIQYF. For the CDR3, the DNA is TGCGCCAGCAGCTTGGATGGACAGGGGGCAAACATTCAGTACTTC. Filled out from reference TRBV5-1 and TRBJ2-4, the complete variable domain reads KAGVTQTPRYLIKTRGQQVTLSCSPISGHRSVSWYQQTPGQGLQFLFEYFSETQRNKGNFPGRFSGRQFSNSRSEMNVSTLELGDSALYLCASSLDGQGANIQYFGAGTRLSVL.

The rearrangement uses TRBV6-5 and TRBJ1-2; TRBD1 is a possible D gene (5 bases). Germline V CDR1 and CDR2: MNHEY, SVGAGI. V was cut by 6 bases and J by 5 bases, with 16 bases left in between. This CDR3 spans 14 amino acids. The CDR3: CASSKGQGLYGYTF. The CDR3 DNA reads TGTGCCAGCAGCAAGGGGCAGGGCTTATATGGCTACACCTTC.

This sequence joins TRBV27 and TRBJ2-4; TRBD2 matches at 8 bases. The germline V gene has CDR1 MNHEY and CDR2 SMNVEV (reference sequence). V lost 2 bases to trimming and J lost 12 bases; unmatched junction nucleotides: 6. The CDR3 spans 13 residues. As DNA, the CDR3 is TGTGCCAGCAGTTTAGACGGACTAGCAAGTCAGTACTTC. Its translation: CASSLDGLASQYF.

This clone turned up a few times. This CDR3 reads CASSIGRVGPNYGYTF. As DNA, the CDR3 is TGTGCCAGTAGTATAGGCAGGGTCGGCCCTAACTATGGCTACACCTTC. This chain joins TRBV19 and TRBJ1-2, with a weak D call TRBD1 (5 bases). The V end was cut by 1 base, the J end by 0 bases, with 12 bases between. Germline assignment: CDR1 LNHDA and CDR2 SQIVND (reference sequence). The CDR3 is 16 amino acids.

The rearrangement uses TRBV25-1 and TRBJ2-7, with 9 positions matching TRBD1. The CDR3 is made up of 15 amino acids. CDR1 is MGHDK and CDR2 is SYGVNS in the germline V gene. V dropped 5 bases and J dropped 1; count of bases not matched to a gene: 6. CDR3 residues: CASSRGGQGSYEQYF. CDR3 DNA: TGTGCCAGCAGTCGAGGGGGACAGGGTTCCTACGAGCAGTACTTC.